The clone carrying this TCR beta chain occurred many times. Stored at -80 C, 2 million PBMCs were the source of the unsorted libraries. This entry is derived from a study of neurological immune-mediated disorders. The V and J ends lost 7 bases and 4 bases respectively, with 22 bases between them. Germline CDR1 SGHAT, CDR2 FQNNGV. The CDR3 has 16 amino acids. Over 170 million TCR-beta sequences (from 15-18 subjects) were yielded by each sequencing run. TCRdb called the 5' RACE reads again in MiXCR, with one record for every CDR3 protein. The data contain roughly 62,000 distinct CDR3 sequences, approximately 3.7% of them singletons.

The gene calls are TRBV11-2 and TRBJ1-1; perhaps TRBD1 as D (6 bases). This TCR derives from a woman aged 45-59 years with multiple sclerosis. Sequencing was done on a sample of PBMCs. CDR3 sequence (DNA): TGTGCCAGCACCGGAGCAACACAGGGTCAGACCACTGAAGCTTTCTTT. Encoded protein: CASTGATQGQTTEAFF. The full variable domain, completed using reference TRBV11-2 and TRBJ1-1, is EAGVAQSPRYKIIEKRQSVAFWCNPISGHATLYWYQQILGQGPKLLIQFQNNGVVDDSQLPKDRFSAERLKGVDSTLKIQPAKLEDSAVYLCASTGATQGQTTEAFFGQGTRLTVV.